These T cell receptor beta chains were read from a single sample in a study of blood T cells in healthy people across ages. TCRdb reanalysed the 5' RACE reads using MiXCR and keeps one entry per CDR3 protein. The table has some 760,000 distinct CDR3 sequences, around a quarter seen once. These data were likewise used in another study, on T cells of mothers and their children.

Sequencing was done on a sample of blood. All receptors come from a boy aged 5-17 years in good health. Both conserved end residues are part of each CDR3. The D gene is left open where the match is weak. Clone size is given for some rows only: seen once, a few or many times, or a class if the clone is expanded.

CDR3 DNA,CDR3 protein,J gene,V gene,D gene,clone size
TGTGCCAGCAGCCCCGGGACAGGGTCGAGGGAGAACAATGAAAAACTGTTTTTT,CASSPGTGSRENNEKLFF,TRBJ1-4,TRBV7-8,TRBD1,few
TGTGCCAGCAGTTTATGGGACACAGATACGCAGTATTTT,CASSLWDTDTQYF,TRBJ2-3,TRBV27,.,few
TGCAGTGCTAGGGGACAGGGGGATGGAGGCAAACTGTTTTTT,CSARGQGDGGKLFF,TRBJ1-4,TRBV20-1,TRBD1,.
TGTGCCAGCCGAATTTACAGGGAAGCCTACGAGCAGTACTTC,CASRIYREAYEQYF,TRBJ2-7,TRBV6-5,.,once
TGTGCCAGCAGCCACACGGAGAACTATGGCTACACCTTC,CASSHTENYGYTF,TRBJ1-2,TRBV6-2/TRBV6-3,.,few
TGTGCCAGCAGCCCCGAACAGGGGGTGGGCGAGCAGTACTTC,CASSPEQGVGEQYF,TRBJ2-7,TRBV9,TRBD1,.
TGTGCCAGCAGCTTAGAAGGGGGTTCTAAAGCCTTCTTT,CASSLEGGSKAFF,TRBJ1-1,TRBV7-9,.,once
TGCGCCAGCAGCCAAGATATAGGGGCGCGCACCCAGTACTTC,CASSQDIGARTQYF,TRBJ2-5,TRBV4-3,.,few
TGTGCCAGCAGTTCCGGCACGCTTTCCTACGAGCAGTACTTC,CASSSGTLSYEQYF,TRBJ2-7,TRBV6-2/TRBV6-3,.,many
TGTGCCAGCAGCGTATCAGGGCACTATGGCTACACCTTC,CASSVSGHYGYTF,TRBJ1-2,TRBV27,.,few
TGCGCCAGCAGCCAAAACGAGTTTTGGTATGGCTACACCTTC,CASSQNEFWYGYTF,TRBJ1-2,TRBV4-1,.,.
TGTGCCAGCAGTGGACGAGGAGGTCTCTACGAGCAGTACTTC,CASSGRGGLYEQYF,TRBJ2-7,TRBV28,.,.
TGTGCCAGCAGTTACTCGATAGATGAGCAGTTCTTC,CASSYSIDEQFF,TRBJ2-1,TRBV6-2/TRBV6-3,.,.
TGTGCCAGCAGCCAAGACGTGTCGATCAATGAGCAGTTCTTC,CASSQDVSINEQFF,TRBJ2-1,TRBV14,.,.
TGTGCCACCAGCAGAGACTTGGGTCAGGAGTATGGCTACACCTTC,CATSRDLGQEYGYTF,TRBJ1-2,TRBV15,.,.
TGTGCCAGCAGTTTTATGGCGTTGGTCTCCTACAACGAGCAGTTCTTC,CASSFMALVSYNEQFF,TRBJ2-1,TRBV27,.,few
TGCGCCAGCAGCGAAGGAGTAGGGGAAAAACTGTTTTTT,CASSEGVGEKLFF,TRBJ1-4,TRBV4-3,.,.
TGCGCCAGCAGCCAAGTACCGCCGGCAGGGACCTACGAGCAGTACTTC,CASSQVPPAGTYEQYF,TRBJ2-7,TRBV4-1,.,few
TGTGCCAGCAGCCCACGAACAGGGTCCGGCGAGCAGTACTTC,CASSPRTGSGEQYF,TRBJ2-7,TRBV3-1,.,few
TGTGCCAGCAGCTTCAGTACGCAGAACACTGAAGCTTTCTTT,CASSFSTQNTEAFF,TRBJ1-1,TRBV7-9,.,few